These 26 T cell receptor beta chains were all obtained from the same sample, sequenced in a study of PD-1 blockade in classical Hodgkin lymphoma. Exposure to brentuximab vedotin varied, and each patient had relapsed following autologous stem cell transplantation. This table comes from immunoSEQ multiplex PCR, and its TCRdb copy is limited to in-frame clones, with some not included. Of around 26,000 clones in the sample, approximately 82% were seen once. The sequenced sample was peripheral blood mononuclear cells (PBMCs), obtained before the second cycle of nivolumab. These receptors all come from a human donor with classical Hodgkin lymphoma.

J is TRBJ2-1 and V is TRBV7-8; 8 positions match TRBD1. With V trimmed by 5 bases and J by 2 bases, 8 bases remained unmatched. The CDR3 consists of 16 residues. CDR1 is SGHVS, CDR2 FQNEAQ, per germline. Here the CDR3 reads CASSLGGRGPYNEQFF. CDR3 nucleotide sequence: TGTGCCAGCAGCCTAGGTGGCAGGGGGCCCTACAATGAGCAGTTCTTC.

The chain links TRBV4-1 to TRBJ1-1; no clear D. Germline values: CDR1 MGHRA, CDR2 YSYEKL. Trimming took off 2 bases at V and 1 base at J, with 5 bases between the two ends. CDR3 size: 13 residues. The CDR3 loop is CASSQCQNTEAFF. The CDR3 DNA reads TGCGCCAGCAGCCAATGCCAGAACACTGAAGCTTTCTTT.

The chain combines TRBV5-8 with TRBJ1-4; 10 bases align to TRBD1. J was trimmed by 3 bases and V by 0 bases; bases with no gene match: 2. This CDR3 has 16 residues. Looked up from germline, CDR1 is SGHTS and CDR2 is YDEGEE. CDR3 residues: CASSLGGQGPNEKLFF. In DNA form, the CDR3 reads TGTGCCAGCAGCTTGGGGGGACAGGGGCCTAATGAAAAACTGTTTTTT.

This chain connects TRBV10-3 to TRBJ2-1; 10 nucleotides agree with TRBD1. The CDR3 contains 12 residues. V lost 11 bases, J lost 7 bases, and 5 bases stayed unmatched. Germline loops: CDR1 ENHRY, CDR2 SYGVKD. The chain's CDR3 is CAARDRGNEQFF. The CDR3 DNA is TGTGCCGCCCGGGACAGGGGTAATGAGCAGTTCTTC.

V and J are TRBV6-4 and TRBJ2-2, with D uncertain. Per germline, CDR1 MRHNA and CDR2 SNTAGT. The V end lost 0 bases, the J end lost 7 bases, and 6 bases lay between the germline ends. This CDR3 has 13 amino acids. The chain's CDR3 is CASSDSIDGELFF. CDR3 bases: TGTGCCAGCAGTGACTCGATCGACGGGGAGCTGTTTTTT.

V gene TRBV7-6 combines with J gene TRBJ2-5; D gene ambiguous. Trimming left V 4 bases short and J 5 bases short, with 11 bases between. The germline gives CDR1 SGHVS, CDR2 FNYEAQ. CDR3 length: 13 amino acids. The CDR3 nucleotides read TGTGCCAGCAGCTACGGACCCCACGAGACCCAGTACTTC. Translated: CASSYGPHETQYF.

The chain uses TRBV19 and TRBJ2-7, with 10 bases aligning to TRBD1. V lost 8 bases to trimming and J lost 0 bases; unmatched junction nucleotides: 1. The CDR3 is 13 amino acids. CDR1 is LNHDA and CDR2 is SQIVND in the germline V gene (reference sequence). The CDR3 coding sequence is TGTGCCAGTCGGGACAGGGGCTCCTACGAGCAGTACTTC. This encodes CASRDRGSYEQYF.

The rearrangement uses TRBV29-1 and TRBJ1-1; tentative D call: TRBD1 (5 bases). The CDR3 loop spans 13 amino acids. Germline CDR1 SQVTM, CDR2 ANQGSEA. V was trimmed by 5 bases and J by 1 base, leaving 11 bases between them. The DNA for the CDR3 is TGCAGCGTTTATGGGACCGAGAACACTGAAGCTTTCTTT. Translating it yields CSVYGTENTEAFF.

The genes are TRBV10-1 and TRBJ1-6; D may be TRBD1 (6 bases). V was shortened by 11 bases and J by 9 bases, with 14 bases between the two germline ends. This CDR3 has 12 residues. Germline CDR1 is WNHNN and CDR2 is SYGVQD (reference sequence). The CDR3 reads CAPLGGASPLHF. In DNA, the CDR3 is TGCGCCCCACTGGGGGGGGCTTCACCCCTCCACTTT.

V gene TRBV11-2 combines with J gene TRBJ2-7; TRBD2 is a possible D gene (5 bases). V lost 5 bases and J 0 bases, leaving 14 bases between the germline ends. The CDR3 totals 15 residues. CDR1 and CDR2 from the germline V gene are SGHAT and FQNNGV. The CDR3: CASSRSGGSSYEQYF. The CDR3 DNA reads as TGTGCCAGCAGCCGCTCGGGCGGGTCCTCCTACGAGCAGTACTTC.

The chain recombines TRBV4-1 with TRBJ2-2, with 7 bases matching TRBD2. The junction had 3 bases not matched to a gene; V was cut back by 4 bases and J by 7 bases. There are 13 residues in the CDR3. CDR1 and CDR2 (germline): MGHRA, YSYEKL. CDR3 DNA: TGCGCCAGCAGCCTTCGGGAGGTCGGGGAGCTGTTTTTT. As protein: CASSLREVGELFF.

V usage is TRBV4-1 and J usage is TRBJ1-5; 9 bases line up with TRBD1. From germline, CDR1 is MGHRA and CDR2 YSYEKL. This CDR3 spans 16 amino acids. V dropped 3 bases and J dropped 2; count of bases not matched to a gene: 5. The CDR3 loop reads CASSQTGGTRNQPQHF. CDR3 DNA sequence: TGCGCCAGCAGCCAGACAGGGGGGACCCGCAATCAGCCCCAGCATTTT.

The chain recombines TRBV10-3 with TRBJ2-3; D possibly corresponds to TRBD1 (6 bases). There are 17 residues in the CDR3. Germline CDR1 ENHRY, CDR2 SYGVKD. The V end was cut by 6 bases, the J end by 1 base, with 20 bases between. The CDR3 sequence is CAIRARNRVEGTDTQYF. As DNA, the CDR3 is TGTGCCATCAGGGCGCGGAACAGGGTTGAGGGCACAGATACGCAGTATTTT.

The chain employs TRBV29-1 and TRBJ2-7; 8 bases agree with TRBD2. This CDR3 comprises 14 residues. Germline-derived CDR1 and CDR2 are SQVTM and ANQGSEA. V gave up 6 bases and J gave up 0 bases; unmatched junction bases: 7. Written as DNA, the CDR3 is TGCAGCGTCCGCAGCGGGGGAAGCTCCTACGAGCAGTACTTC. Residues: CSVRSGGSSYEQYF.

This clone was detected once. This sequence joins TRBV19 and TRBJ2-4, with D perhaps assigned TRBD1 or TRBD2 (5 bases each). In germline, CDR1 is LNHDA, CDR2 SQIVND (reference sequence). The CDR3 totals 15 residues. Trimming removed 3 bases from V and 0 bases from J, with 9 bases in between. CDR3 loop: CASSMAGTAKNIQYF. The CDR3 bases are TGTGCCAGTAGTATGGCCGGGACAGCCAAAAACATTCAGTACTTC.

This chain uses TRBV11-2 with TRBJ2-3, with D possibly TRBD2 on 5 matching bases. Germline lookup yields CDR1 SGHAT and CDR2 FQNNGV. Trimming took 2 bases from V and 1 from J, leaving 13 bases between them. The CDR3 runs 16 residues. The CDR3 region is CASSLSTGLGTDTQYF. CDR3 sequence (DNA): TGTGCCAGCAGCTTATCGACGGGGTTGGGCACAGATACGCAGTATTTT.

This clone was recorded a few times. CDR3 bases: TGTGCCAGCAGTCAGCAGGGTCAGCCCCAGCATTTT. It is translated as CASSQQGQPQHF. The V and J genes are TRBV27 and TRBJ1-5; weak D call: TRBD1 (5 bases). The CDR3 contains 12 residues. Germline V gene sequence: CDR1 MNHEY, CDR2 SMNVEV (reference sequence). V lost 5 bases, J lost 6 bases, and 8 bases lay in between.

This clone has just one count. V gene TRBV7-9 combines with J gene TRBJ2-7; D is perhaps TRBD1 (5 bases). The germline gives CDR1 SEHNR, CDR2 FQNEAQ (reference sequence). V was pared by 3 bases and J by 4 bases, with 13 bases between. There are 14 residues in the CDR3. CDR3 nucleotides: TGTGCCAGCAGCTTTGGGCAGGGTCCGTACGAGCAGTACTTC. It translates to CASSFGQGPYEQYF.

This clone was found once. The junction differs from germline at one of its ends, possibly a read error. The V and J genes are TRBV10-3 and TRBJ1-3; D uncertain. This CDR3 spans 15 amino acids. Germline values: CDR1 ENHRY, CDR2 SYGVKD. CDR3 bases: TGTGCCATCAGAGAGTGGAACCCACCTGGAAACACCATATATTTT. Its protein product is CAIREWNPPGNTIYF.

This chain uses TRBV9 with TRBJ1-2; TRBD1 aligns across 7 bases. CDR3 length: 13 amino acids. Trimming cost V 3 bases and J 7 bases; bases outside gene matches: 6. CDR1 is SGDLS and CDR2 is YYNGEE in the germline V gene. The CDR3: CASSDRDSGGYTF. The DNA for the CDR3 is TGTGCCAGCAGCGACCGGGACAGCGGTGGCTACACCTTC.

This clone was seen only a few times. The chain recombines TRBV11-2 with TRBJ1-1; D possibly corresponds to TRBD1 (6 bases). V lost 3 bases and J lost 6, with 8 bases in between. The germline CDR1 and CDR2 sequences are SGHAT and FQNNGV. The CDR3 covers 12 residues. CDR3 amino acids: CASSLRGAEAFF. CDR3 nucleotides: TGTGCCAGCAGCTTGAGGGGGGCTGAAGCTTTCTTT.

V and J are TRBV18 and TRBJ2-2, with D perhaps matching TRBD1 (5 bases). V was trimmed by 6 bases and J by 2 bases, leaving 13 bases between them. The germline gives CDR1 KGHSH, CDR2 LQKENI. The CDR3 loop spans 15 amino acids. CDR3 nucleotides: TGTGCCAGCTCCTCGACGACAGTCAACACCGGGGAGCTGTTTTTT. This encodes CASSSTTVNTGELFF.

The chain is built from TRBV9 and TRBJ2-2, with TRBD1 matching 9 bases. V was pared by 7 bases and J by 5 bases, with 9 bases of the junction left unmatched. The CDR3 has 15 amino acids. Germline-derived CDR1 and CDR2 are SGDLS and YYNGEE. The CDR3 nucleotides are TGTGCCAGCTGGAGAGGACAGGGGAGTACCGGGGAGCTGTTTTTT. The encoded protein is CASWRGQGSTGELFF. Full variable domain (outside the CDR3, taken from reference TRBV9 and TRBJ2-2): DSGVTQTPKHLITATGQRVTLRCSPRSGDLSVYWYQQSLDQGLQFLIQYYNGEERAKGNILERFSAQQFPDLHSELNLSSLELGDSALYFCASWRGQGSTGELFFGEGSRLTVL.

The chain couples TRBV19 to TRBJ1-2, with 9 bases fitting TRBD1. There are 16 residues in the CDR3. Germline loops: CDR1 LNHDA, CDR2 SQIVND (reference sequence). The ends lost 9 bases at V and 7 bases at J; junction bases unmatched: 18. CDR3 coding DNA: TGTGCCAGCTACGTCGGACAGGGGCCCCGTCTTAGTGGCTACACCTTC. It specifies CASYVGQGPRLSGYTF.

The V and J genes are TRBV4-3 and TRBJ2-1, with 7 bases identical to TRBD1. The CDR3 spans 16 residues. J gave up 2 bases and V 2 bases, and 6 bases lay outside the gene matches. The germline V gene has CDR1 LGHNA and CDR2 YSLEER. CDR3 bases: TGCGCCAGCAGCCAAAAGAGGGACAGCGCCTACAATGAGCAGTTCTTC. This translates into CASSQKRDSAYNEQFF.

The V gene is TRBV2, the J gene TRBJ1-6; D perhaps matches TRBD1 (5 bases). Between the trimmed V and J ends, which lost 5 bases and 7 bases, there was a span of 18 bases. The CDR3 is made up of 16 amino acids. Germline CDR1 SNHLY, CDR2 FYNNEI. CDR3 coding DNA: TGTGCCAGCAGTACCAATGGGGGTAGTATCAATTCACCCCTCCACTTT. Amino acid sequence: CASSTNGGSINSPLHF.